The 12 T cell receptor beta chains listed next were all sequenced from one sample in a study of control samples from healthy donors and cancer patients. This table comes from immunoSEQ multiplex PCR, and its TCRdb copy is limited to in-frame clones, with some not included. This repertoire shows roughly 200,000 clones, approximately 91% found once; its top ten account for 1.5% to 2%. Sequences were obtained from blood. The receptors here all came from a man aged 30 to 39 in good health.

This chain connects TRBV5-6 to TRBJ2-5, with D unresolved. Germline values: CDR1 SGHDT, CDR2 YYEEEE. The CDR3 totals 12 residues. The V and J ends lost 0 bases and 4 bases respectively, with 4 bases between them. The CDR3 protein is CASSLEGETQYF. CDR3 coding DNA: TGTGCCAGCAGCTTGGAGGGAGAGACCCAGTACTTC. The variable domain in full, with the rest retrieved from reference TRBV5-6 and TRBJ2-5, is DAGVTQSPTHLIKTRGQQVTLRCSPKSGHDTVSWYQQALGQGPQFIFQYYEEEERQRGNFPDRFSGHQFPNYSSELNVNALLLGDSALYLCASSLEGETQYFGPGTRLLVL.

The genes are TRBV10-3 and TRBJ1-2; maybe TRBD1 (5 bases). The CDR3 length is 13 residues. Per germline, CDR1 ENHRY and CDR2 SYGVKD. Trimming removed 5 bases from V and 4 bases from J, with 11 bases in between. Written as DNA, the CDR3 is TGTGCCATCAGTTACCGGGACGGCTATGGCTACACCTTC. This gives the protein CAISYRDGYGYTF.

DNA for the CDR3: TGCAGTGCTAGTCCTGACGGGGGGGTCTACGAGCAGTACTTC. Translating it yields CSASPDGGVYEQYF. V usage is TRBV20-1 and J usage is TRBJ2-7; 8 bases fit TRBD2. The CDR3 extends over 14 amino acids. Trimming at V came to 3 bases and at J to 3 bases, leaving 7 bases not matched to a gene. CDR1 is DFQATT, CDR2 SNEGSKA, per germline (reference sequence).

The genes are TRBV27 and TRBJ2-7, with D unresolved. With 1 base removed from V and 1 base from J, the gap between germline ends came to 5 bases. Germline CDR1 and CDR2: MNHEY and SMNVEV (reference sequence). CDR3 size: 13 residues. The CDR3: CASSLYRSYEQYF. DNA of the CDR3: TGTGCCAGCAGTTTATACAGATCCTACGAGCAGTACTTC.

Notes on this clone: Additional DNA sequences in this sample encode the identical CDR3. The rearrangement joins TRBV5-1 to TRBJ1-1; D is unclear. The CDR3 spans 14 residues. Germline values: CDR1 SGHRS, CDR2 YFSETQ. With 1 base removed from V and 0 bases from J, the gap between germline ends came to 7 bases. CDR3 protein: CASSLSSVNTEAFF. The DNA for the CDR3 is TGCGCCAGCAGCTTGAGTTCGGTGAACACTGAAGCTTTCTTT.

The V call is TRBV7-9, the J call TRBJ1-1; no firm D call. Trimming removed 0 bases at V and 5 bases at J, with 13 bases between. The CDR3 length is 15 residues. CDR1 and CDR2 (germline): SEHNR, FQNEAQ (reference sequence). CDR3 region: CASSLAYGVGTEAFF. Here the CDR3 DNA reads TGTGCCAGCAGCTTAGCGTATGGGGTTGGAACTGAAGCTTTCTTT.

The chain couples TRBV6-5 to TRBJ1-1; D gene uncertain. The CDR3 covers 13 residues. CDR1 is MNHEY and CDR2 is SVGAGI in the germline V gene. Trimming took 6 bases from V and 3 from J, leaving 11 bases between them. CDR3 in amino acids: CASSQREDTEAFF. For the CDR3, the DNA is TGTGCCAGCAGCCAGAGGGAGGACACTGAAGCTTTCTTT.

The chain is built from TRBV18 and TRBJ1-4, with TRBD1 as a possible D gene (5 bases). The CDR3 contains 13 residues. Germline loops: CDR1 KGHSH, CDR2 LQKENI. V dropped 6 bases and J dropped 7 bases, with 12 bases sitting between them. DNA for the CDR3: TGTGCCAGCTCTTCGGGGCAGGGTGAAAAACTGTTTTTT. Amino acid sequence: CASSSGQGEKLFF. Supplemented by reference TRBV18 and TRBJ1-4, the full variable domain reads NAGVMQNPRHLVRRRGQEARLRCSPMKGHSHVYWYRQLPEEGLKFMVYLQKENIIDESGMPKERFSAEFPKEGPSILRIQQVVRGDSAAYFCASSSGQGEKLFFGSGTQLSVL.

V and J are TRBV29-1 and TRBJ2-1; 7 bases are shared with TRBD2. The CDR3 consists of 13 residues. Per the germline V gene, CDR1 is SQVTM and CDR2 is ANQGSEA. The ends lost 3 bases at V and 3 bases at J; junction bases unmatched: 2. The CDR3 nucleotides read TGCAGCGTTGAGCGGGGGAACTACAATGAGCAGTTCTTC. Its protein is CSVERGNYNEQFF.

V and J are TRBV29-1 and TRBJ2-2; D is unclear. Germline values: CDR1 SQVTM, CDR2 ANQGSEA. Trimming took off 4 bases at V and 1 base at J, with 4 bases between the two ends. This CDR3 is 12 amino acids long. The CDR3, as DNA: TGCAGCGTTGCTGTGAACACCGGGGAGCTGTTTTTT. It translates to CSVAVNTGELFF.

DNA for the CDR3: TGTGCCAGCTCACCACCGGGACAGAACACTGAAGCTTTCTTT. Amino acid sequence: CASSPPGQNTEAFF. V is TRBV18 and J is TRBJ1-1; maybe TRBD1 (6 bases). V was shortened by 0 bases and J by 1 base, with 6 bases between the two germline ends. Germline lookup yields CDR1 KGHSH and CDR2 LQKENI. The CDR3 length is 14 residues.

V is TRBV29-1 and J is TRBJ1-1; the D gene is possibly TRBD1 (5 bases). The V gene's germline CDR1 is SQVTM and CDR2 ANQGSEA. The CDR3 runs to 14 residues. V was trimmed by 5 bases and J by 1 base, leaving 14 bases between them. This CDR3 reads CSVSGEIKNTEAFF. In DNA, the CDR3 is TGCAGCGTTTCGGGGGAAATTAAGAACACTGAAGCTTTCTTT.